Each of the 21 T cell receptor beta chains below was sequenced from the same sample in a study of blood T cells in healthy people across ages. Next came a second PCR, run for about 6 to 12 cycles, which used a sample-barcoded 5' primer along with a J-beta primer mix. From the 5' RACE reads, TCRdb called clonotypes with MiXCR, one entry per CDR3 protein. Of fewer than 900,000 distinct CDR3 sequences in the sample, around 36% were seen once. The material sequenced was blood. The receptor source for this set is a man aged 18 to 30 in good health.

The rearrangement links TRBV12-3 or TRBV12-4 to TRBJ2-5, with D tentatively TRBD2 (5 bases). This CDR3 comprises 14 residues. Trimming pared 7 bases from V and 5 bases from J, leaving 17 bases between. CDR3 nucleotides: TGTGCCAGCACCTTTACCAAAGGCGGGGAGACCCAGTACTTC. This sequence encodes CASTFTKGGETQYF.

Regarding this clonotype: A much bigger clone sits one base away, suggesting this may be a read error. V and J are TRBV12-3 or TRBV12-4 and TRBJ2-1; tentatively, D is TRBD2 (5 bases). The CDR3 has 13 residues. DNA of the CDR3: TGTGCCGGCAGCCCGACTACCGACAATGAGCAGTTCTTC. Protein product: CAGSPTTDNEQFF.

This clonotype was observed a handful of times. V is TRBV7-2 and J is TRBJ1-2, with 10 bases fitting TRBD1. CDR1 is SGHTA, CDR2 FQGNSA, per germline. After removal of 1 base from V and 3 bases from J, the junction contained 2 bases not matched to a gene. There are 15 residues in the CDR3. CDR3 sequence: CASSLETGGDYGYTF. The CDR3 DNA follows: TGTGCCAGCAGCTTAGAGACAGGGGGCGACTATGGCTACACCTTC.

The V gene is TRBV29-1, the J gene TRBJ1-2; D gene uncertain. This CDR3 has 11 residues. Between the trimmed V and J ends, which lost 8 bases and 0 bases, there was a span of 7 bases. Germline CDR1 and CDR2: SQVTM and ANQGSEA. The CDR3 sequence is CSTPTNYGYTF. In DNA, the CDR3 is TGCAGCACCCCTACTAACTATGGCTACACCTTC.

This sequence joins TRBV4-1 and TRBJ1-2; 8 bases are a match to TRBD1. CDR3 size: 15 residues. Trimming cost V 1 base and J 7 bases; bases outside gene matches: 8. Per germline, CDR1 MGHRA and CDR2 YSYEKL. The CDR3 DNA reads as TGCGCCAGCAGCCAAGGGATGGACAGGGTATTTGGCTACACCTTC. Its protein product is CASSQGMDRVFGYTF.

This clonotype was counted only a few times. V usage is TRBV27 and J usage is TRBJ2-7; D not certain. The CDR3 loop spans 15 amino acids. Germline lookup yields CDR1 MNHEY and CDR2 SMNVEV (reference sequence). V gave up 6 bases and J gave up 0 bases, with 15 bases separating them. CDR3 region: CASRTLVASSYEQYF. For the CDR3, the DNA is TGTGCCAGCAGGACCTTGGTGGCTTCCTCCTACGAGCAGTACTTC.

The chain recombines TRBV7-2 with TRBJ2-3; no clear D gene. Per the germline V gene, CDR1 is SGHTA and CDR2 is FQGNSA. Trimming left V 1 base short and J 7 bases short, with 12 bases between. The length of the CDR3 is 14 residues. The CDR3: CASSLESGIHTQYF. The CDR3 DNA reads as TGTGCCAGCAGCTTAGAGTCAGGAATCCATACGCAGTATTTT.

The chain links TRBV7-2 to TRBJ2-1; TRBD1 agrees at 10 bases. The germline gives CDR1 SGHTA, CDR2 FQGNSA. The CDR3 loop spans 15 amino acids. V lost 4 bases to trimming and J lost 7 bases; unmatched junction nucleotides: 7. The CDR3 protein is CASSSTGGSTNEQFF. Written as DNA, the CDR3 is TGTGCCAGCAGCTCGACAGGGGGCTCTACAAATGAGCAGTTCTTC.

The J gene is TRBJ1-5, the V gene TRBV7-9, with TRBD1 matching over 8 bases. Germline V gene sequence: CDR1 SEHNR, CDR2 FQNEAQ (reference sequence). CDR3 length: 14 residues. V was clipped by 4 bases and J by 6 bases; unmatched bases: 5. In DNA form, the CDR3 reads TGTGCCAGCAGCTCTGACAGGGGCCCTCAGCCCCAGCATTTT. Translating it yields CASSSDRGPQPQHF.

The chain is built from TRBV7-9 and TRBJ2-3; D may be TRBD1 (6 bases). This CDR3 contains 16 residues. The germline gives CDR1 SEHNR, CDR2 FQNEAQ (reference sequence). Trimming shortened V by 4 bases and J by 0 bases, and 14 bases separated the two germline ends. CDR3 sequence: CASSYRGKRSTDTQYF. The CDR3 region has the DNA TGTGCCAGCAGCTATAGGGGGAAGCGGAGCACAGATACGCAGTATTTT.

Many counts were recorded for this clonotype. The chain carries TRBV4-1 and TRBJ1-2, with D possibly TRBD1 on 6 matching bases. From germline, CDR1 is MGHRA and CDR2 YSYEKL. The germline V and J ends were trimmed by 1 base and 7 bases, with 10 bases remaining between them. The CDR3 length is 13 residues. The CDR3 coding sequence is TGCGCCAGCAGCCAAGCGGGGGGCGGTGGCTACACCTTC. Protein product: CASSQAGGGGYTF.

This clonotype was detected once. It may be a read error: a sequence one base away is much more abundant. The chain combines TRBV4-2 with TRBJ2-3; no firm D call. The CDR3 is made up of 14 amino acids. In germline, CDR1 is LGHNA, CDR2 YNFKEQ. V lost 2 bases and J lost 11, with 17 bases in between. The chain's CDR3 is CASSQPASADGQYF. DNA for the CDR3: TGTGCCAGCAGCCAACCCGCTTCGGCCGATGGGCAGTATTTT.

In its sample, this clonotype was seen many times. A much larger clone lies a single base off, so this may be a read error. The rearrangement uses TRBV20-1 and TRBJ2-1, with a possible D match to TRBD2 (8 bases). The ends were cut back, 3 bases at V and 7 bases at J, with 19 bases in the middle. The CDR3 is 15 residues long. The germline gives CDR1 DFQATT, CDR2 SNEGSKA (reference sequence). This CDR3 reads CSASSGGLVLNEQFF. CDR3 DNA: TGCAGTGCTAGTTCAGGGGGACTAGTTTTAAATGAGCAGTTCTTC.

With regard to this clonotype: Relative to the germline gene, one junction end is altered; a read error may explain this. V usage is TRBV12-3 or TRBV12-4 and J usage is TRBJ1-2, with TRBD1 identical over 7 bases. The CDR3 length is 14 residues. CDR3 DNA: TGTGCCAGCAGTTTAGGACAGGGCAACTATGGCCACACCTTC. Its protein is CASSLGQGNYGHTF.

The J gene is TRBJ2-3, the V gene TRBV4-3, with D perhaps TRBD2 (6 bases). The CDR3 runs 16 residues. Germline lookup yields CDR1 LGHNA and CDR2 YSLEER. V was cut by 0 bases and J by 3 bases, with 13 bases left in between. The CDR3 protein is CASSQEWRGVTDTQYF. The DNA for the CDR3 is TGCGCCAGCAGCCAAGAATGGAGGGGTGTAACAGATACGCAGTATTTT.

The genes are TRBV27 and TRBJ2-7; D unclear. The CDR3 length is 13 residues. The germline gives CDR1 MNHEY, CDR2 SMNVEV (reference sequence). Trimming removed 7 bases from V and 1 base from J, with 11 bases in between. The CDR3 sequence: CASTFNPSYEQYF. DNA for the CDR3: TGTGCCAGCACCTTCAACCCGTCCTACGAGCAGTACTTC.

The V gene is TRBV28, the J gene TRBJ1-2; D may be TRBD1 (6 bases). V was trimmed by 2 bases and J by 5 bases, leaving 15 bases between them. The CDR3 runs to 15 residues. Per germline, CDR1 MDHEN and CDR2 SYDVKM. The CDR3 DNA reads as TGTGCCAGCAGTTTAAGTAGGGGGGCGGATTATGGCTACACCTTC. This encodes CASSLSRGADYGYTF.

The chain carries TRBV20-1 and TRBJ1-3; D possibly corresponds to TRBD1 (6 bases). Germline-derived CDR1 and CDR2 are DFQATT and SNEGSKA (reference sequence). The CDR3 runs to 13 residues. The V end was cut by 6 bases, the J end by 3 bases, with 12 bases between. In nucleotides, the CDR3 is TGCAGTGCCGGAGGGGGGCTTGGAAACACCATATATTTT. Translating it yields CSAGGGLGNTIYF.

The chain couples TRBV20-1 to TRBJ1-5; no reliable D call. This CDR3 comprises 14 residues. CDR1 and CDR2 (germline): DFQATT, SNEGSKA (reference sequence). V lost 2 bases and J lost 7, with 15 bases in between. The CDR3 DNA is TGCAGTGCTAGACTGGGTTCAGCGTTGCAGCCCCAGCATTTT. It translates to CSARLGSALQPQHF.

This clonotype has at least ten counts. The chain recombines TRBV6-5 with TRBJ2-4; a weak D match, TRBD1 (5 bases). Germline CDR1 and CDR2: MNHEY and SVGAGI. The length of the CDR3 is 15 residues. V was cut by 2 bases and J by 1 base, with 9 bases left in between. CDR3 nucleotides: TGTGCCAGCAGTTACGGCAGGGCGGCCAAAAACATTCAGTACTTC. This sequence encodes CASSYGRAAKNIQYF.

As for this clonotype: Possible read error: a much larger clone is one base away. In DNA, the CDR3 is TGTGCCAGCAGTTCTCGTAGGGAAGGTTACTATGGCCACACCTTC. It specifies CASSSRREGYYGHTF. J is TRBJ1-2 and V is TRBV12-3 or TRBV12-4; no clear D. This CDR3 has 15 residues.